The 2 T cell receptor beta chains below all came from one sample that was sequenced in a study of T cells expressing NK-cell markers. TCRdb reprocessed the 5' RACE reads, keeping one entry per CDR3 protein, no DNA. This repertoire includes hundreds of thousands of distinct CDR3 sequences. Sequencing input: blood T cells: a sorted CD56 or NKG2C T cell subset, CD4+ or CD8+ T cells, or bulk PBMC T cells (not recorded which). The source of these receptors is a man aged 18 to 30 in good health.

This chain connects TRBV29-1 to TRBJ2-7; the TRBD2 assignment by TCRdb is unverifiable without DNA. Germline V gene sequence: CDR1 SQVTM, CDR2 ANQGSEA. CDR3 length: 16 residues. The chain's CDR3 is CSAGLLTSGRAYEQYF.

V usage is TRBV6-2 or TRBV6-3 and J usage is TRBJ2-7. The CDR3 runs 13 residues. Per the germline V gene, CDR1 is MNHEY and CDR2 is SVGEGT. The CDR3: CASTLDSSYEQYF.